This is a list of T cell receptor beta chains from one sample in a study of shared clonotypes between healthy human individuals. The protocol was immunoSEQ multiplex PCR, while the TCRdb copy is restricted to in-frame clones and leaves out a portion. Altogether some 1,600,000 clones are present, 95% to 99% being singletons, with the ten largest covering about 0.42%. What was sequenced was naive CD4+ T cells sorted from blood. Receptors were obtained from a man in his thirties or forties in good health. CDR3s include the opening cysteine and the closing phenylalanine or tryptophan. Each record gives: V gene, D gene, clone size, J gene, CDR3 protein, CDR3 DNA. The D gene is left open where the match is weak. Rows may omit the clone size; those that give it use once, few, many or a size class.

>TRBV5-4|.|.|TRBJ2-2
CASSSGAANTGELFF
TGTGCCAGCAGCTCAGGGGCGGCAAACACCGGGGAGCTGTTTTTT
>TRBV28|.|.|TRBJ2-3
CASSKASREITDTQYF
TGTGCCAGCAGCAAAGCGAGTAGGGAAATAACAGATACGCAGTATTTT
>TRBV18|.|.|TRBJ2-3
CASSPMGDTQYF
TGTGCCAGCTCACCGATGGGAGATACGCAGTATTTT
>TRBV28|.|.|TRBJ2-3
CASSLSGRDQDTQYF
TGTGCCAGCAGTTTATCTGGTAGGGACCAGGATACGCAGTATTTT
>TRBV6-4|.|once|TRBJ1-2
CASSRVPNTYGYTF
TGTGCCAGCAGTCGGGTCCCGAATACTTACGGCTACACCTTC
>TRBV21-1|.|.|TRBJ1-2
CASSKVGREVYGYTF
TGTGCCAGCAGCAAAGTCGGCCGGGAAGTCTATGGCTACACCTTC
>TRBV5-1|TRBD2|.|TRBJ2-1
CASSRTSDSYNEQFF
TGCGCCAGCAGCCGGACTAGCGACTCCTACAATGAGCAGTTCTTC
>TRBV9|TRBD1|.|TRBJ2-1
CASSVEGQGLYNEQFF
TGTGCCAGCAGCGTAGAGGGACAGGGCCTCTACAATGAGCAGTTCTTC
>TRBV10-1|.|.|TRBJ2-3
CASSESKTDTQYF
TGCGCCAGCAGTGAGTCGAAGACAGATACGCAGTATTTT
>TRBV10-1|.|.|TRBJ2-1
CASSDYNEQFF
TGCGCCAGCAGTGACTACAATGAGCAGTTCTTC
>TRBV6-6|TRBD1|.|TRBJ2-7
CASTGQGVRYEQYF
TGTGCCAGCACAGGACAGGGGGTACGATACGAGCAGTACTTC
>TRBV18|TRBD1|.|TRBJ2-6
CASSLRSTGPNSGANVLTF
TGTGCCAGCTCACTTAGATCGACAGGGCCAAACTCTGGGGCCAACGTCCTGACTTTC
>TRBV27|TRBD1|.|TRBJ2-5
CASSRIGQGVQETQYF
TGTGCCAGCAGTCGTATAGGACAGGGGGTTCAAGAGACCCAGTACTTC
>TRBV9|.|.|TRBJ2-7
CASSVTPLSYEQYF
TGTGCCAGCAGCGTCACCCCCCTCTCATACGAGCAGTACTTC
>TRBV19|.|.|TRBJ2-3
CASKPAALDTQYF
TGTGCCAGTAAGCCGGCGGCCCTAGATACGCAGTATTTT
>TRBV21-1|.|.|TRBJ2-1
CASSKGAGLAGLNEQFF
TGTGCCAGCAGCAAAGGGGCGGGACTAGCGGGACTAAATGAGCAGTTCTTC
>TRBV30|.|.|TRBJ2-2
CAWSVAGRGTGELFF
TGTGCCTGGAGTGTAGCTGGGAGAGGGACCGGGGAGCTGTTTTTT
>TRBV11-3|.|.|TRBJ2-7
CASSLAETYEQYF
TGTGCCAGCAGCTTAGCCGAAACCTACGAGCAGTACTTC
>TRBV7-6|.|.|TRBJ2-3
CASSFLGAGDTQYF
TGTGCCAGCAGCTTCTTGGGGGCTGGAGATACGCAGTATTTT
>TRBV28|.|.|TRBJ2-1
CASSLGPGRSRHEQFF
TGTGCCAGCAGTTTGGGTCCGGGCCGTTCCAGGCATGAGCAGTTCTTC
>TRBV7-8|TRBD2|.|TRBJ2-6
CASSRTAGVGANVLTF
TGTGCCAGCAGCAGAACTGCGGGGGTTGGGGCCAACGTCCTGACTTTC
>TRBV4-2|.|.|TRBJ1-3
CASSGRGSGNTIYF
TGTGCCAGCAGCGGTCGGGGCTCTGGAAACACCATATATTTT
>TRBV27|.|.|TRBJ2-3
CASSFLGAIDTQYF
TGTGCCAGCAGTTTTCTCGGGGCGATAGATACGCAGTATTTT
>TRBV6-6|TRBD2|.|TRBJ2-2
CASSKGTSGTFGELFF
TGTGCCAGCAGTAAGGGGACTAGCGGAACGTTCGGGGAGCTGTTTTTT
>TRBV5-4|.|.|TRBJ1-2
CASSAHQGYYGYTF
TGTGCCAGCAGCGCACATCAGGGGTACTATGGCTACACCTTC
>TRBV5-4|.|.|TRBJ2-3
CASSLVGHSTDTQYF
TGTGCCAGCAGCTTGGTGGGCCATAGCACAGATACGCAGTATTTT
>TRBV5-1|TRBD1|.|TRBJ2-7
CASSWTGASYEQYF
TGCGCCAGCAGCTGGACAGGGGCCTCCTACGAGCAGTACTTC
>TRBV15|.|.|TRBJ2-5
CATSRVGLQETQYF
TGTGCCACCAGCAGAGTCGGCCTACAAGAGACCCAGTACTTC
>TRBV30|.|once|TRBJ2-6
CAWSASRIPGANVLTF
TGTGCCTGGAGTGCAAGCAGGATACCTGGGGCCAACGTCCTGACTTTC
>TRBV10-1|TRBD1|.|TRBJ1-1
CASSKGQGALRWYTEAFF
TGCGCCAGCAGTAAAGGACAGGGGGCTTTGAGGTGGTACACTGAAGCTTTCTTT
>TRBV30|TRBD2|.|TRBJ2-1
CAWGYGGRLADEQFF
TGTGCCTGGGGGTACGGGGGGAGACTTGCCGATGAGCAGTTCTTC
>TRBV7-9|.|.|TRBJ1-2
CASRGGSYGYTF
TGTGCCAGCAGGGGTGGATCTTATGGCTACACCTTC
>TRBV10-3|TRBD2|.|TRBJ2-4
CAISESSAGGRGKNIQYF
TGTGCCATCAGTGAGTCCTCTGCGGGGGGCAGAGGAAAAAACATTCAGTACTTC
>TRBV18|.|.|TRBJ2-3
CASSPARTRTDTQYF
TGTGCCAGCTCACCAGCGCGGACCCGGACAGATACGCAGTATTTT
>TRBV30|.|.|TRBJ1-4
CAWSLRAERVGKLFF
TGTGCCTGGAGTCTCCGCGCAGAAAGGGTGGGAAAACTGTTTTTT
>TRBV20-1|.|.|TRBJ2-5
CSARDGGTQYF
TGCAGTGCTAGAGATGGGGGGACCCAGTACTTC
>TRBV6-1|TRBD1|.|TRBJ1-1
CASSEKGARPEAFF
TGTGCCAGCAGTGAGAAGGGGGCGCGCCCTGAAGCTTTCTTT
>TRBV29-1|TRBD2|.|TRBJ2-3
CSVVGLAGGPDTQYF
TGCAGCGTTGTGGGACTAGCGGGAGGCCCAGATACGCAGTATTTT
>TRBV28|.|.|TRBJ1-2
CASRGYGYTF
TGTGCCAGCAGGGGCTATGGCTACACCTTC
>TRBV5-4|TRBD2|.|TRBJ2-7
CASSSSNIPGLAGSYEQYF
TGTGCCAGCAGCTCGTCAAATATCCCGGGACTAGCGGGGTCATACGAGCAGTACTTC
>TRBV28|.|.|TRBJ2-5
CASTPAEQETQYF
TGTGCCAGCACTCCGGCCGAACAAGAGACCCAGTACTTC
>TRBV7-6|.|.|TRBJ2-5
CASSLGVAVMYETQYF
TGTGCCAGCAGCTTAGGGGTGGCGGTCATGTACGAGACCCAGTACTTC
>TRBV15|TRBD2|.|TRBJ2-7
CATSRDRLAGAHEQYF
TGTGCCACCAGCAGAGATCGGCTAGCGGGAGCCCACGAGCAGTACTTC